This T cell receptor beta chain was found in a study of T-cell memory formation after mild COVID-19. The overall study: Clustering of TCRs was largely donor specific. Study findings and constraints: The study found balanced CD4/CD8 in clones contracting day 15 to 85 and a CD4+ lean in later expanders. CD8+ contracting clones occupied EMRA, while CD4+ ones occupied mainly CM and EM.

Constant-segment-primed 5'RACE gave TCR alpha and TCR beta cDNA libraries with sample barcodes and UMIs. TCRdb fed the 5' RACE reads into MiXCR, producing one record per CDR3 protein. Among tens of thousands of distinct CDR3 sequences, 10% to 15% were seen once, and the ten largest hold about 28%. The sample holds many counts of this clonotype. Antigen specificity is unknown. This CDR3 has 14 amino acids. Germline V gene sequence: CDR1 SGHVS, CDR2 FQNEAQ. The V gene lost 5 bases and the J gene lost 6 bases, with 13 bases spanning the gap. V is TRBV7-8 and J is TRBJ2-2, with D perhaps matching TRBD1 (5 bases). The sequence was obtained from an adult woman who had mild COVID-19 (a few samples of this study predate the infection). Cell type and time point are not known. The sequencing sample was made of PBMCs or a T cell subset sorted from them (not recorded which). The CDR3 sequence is CASSAEGDPGELFF. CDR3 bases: TGTGCCAGCAGCGCCGAAGGGGATCCCGGGGAGCTGTTTTTT.